This entry lists 29 T cell receptor beta chains sequenced from one sample in a study of CD8 T cells in ankylosing spondylitis. TCRdb re-called the 5' RACE reads through MiXCR, storing one row per CDR3 protein. Among around 180,000 distinct CDR3 sequences listed, about 20% were seen once. Sequencing input: blood, either unsorted or a sorted T cell fraction (not recorded which). Source of these receptors: a male donor under 30 with ankylosing spondylitis or in good health (not recorded which).

The chain is built from TRBV14 and TRBJ2-7, with D tentatively TRBD1 or TRBD2 (5 bases each). Germline CDR1 is SGHDN and CDR2 is FVKESK. The CDR3 extends over 13 amino acids. V lost 0 bases, J lost 9 bases, and 12 bases lay in between. The CDR3 loop is CASSQDREGWQYV. DNA of the CDR3: TGTGCCAGCAGCCAAGATAGAGAGGGGTGGCAGTACGTC.

The chain is built from TRBV28 and TRBJ2-3; D may be TRBD1 (6 bases). From germline, CDR1 is MDHEN and CDR2 SYDVKM. The V gene lost 9 bases and the J gene lost 5 bases, with 24 bases spanning the gap. The CDR3 has 16 amino acids. The CDR3 protein is CASRLPPGHPQDTQYF. The CDR3 DNA is TGTGCCAGTCGCCTCCCTCCGGGACACCCACAAGATACGCAGTATTTT. The variable domain in full, completed from reference TRBV28 and TRBJ2-3, reads DVKVTQSSRYLVKRTGEKVFLECVQDMDHENMFWYRQDPGLGLRLIYFSYDVKMKEKGDIPEGYSVSREKKERFSLILESASTNQTSMYLCASRLPPGHPQDTQYFGPGTRLTVL.

This clonotype has a count of ten or more. The J gene is TRBJ2-3, the V gene TRBV5-1; D not certain. Germline V lookup: CDR1 SGHRS, CDR2 YFSETQ. This CDR3 spans 13 amino acids. Trimming cost V 0 bases and J 5 bases, with 7 bases left between them. Here the CDR3 DNA reads TGCGCCAGCAGCTTGGCCTCCATAGATACGCAGTATTTT. This encodes CASSLASIDTQYF. Full variable domain (missing parts from reference TRBV5-1 and TRBJ2-3): KAGVTQTPRYLIKTRGQQVTLSCSPISGHRSVSWYQQTPGQGLQFLFEYFSETQRNKGNFPGRFSGRQFSNSRSEMNVSTLELGDSALYLCASSLASIDTQYFGPGTRLTVL.

The sample holds many counts of this clonotype. V and J are TRBV7-9 and TRBJ2-7; possibly TRBD2 for D (6 bases). The V gene lost 4 bases and the J gene lost 3 bases, with 10 bases spanning the gap. This CDR3 region has 13 residues. Looked up from germline, CDR1 is SEHNR and CDR2 is FQNEAQ (reference sequence). This chain's CDR3 is CASSSPRDYEQYV. Here the CDR3 DNA reads TGTGCCAGCAGCTCCCCGCGGGACTACGAGCAGTACGTC.

This clonotype came up many times. This rearrangement joins TRBV7-2 to TRBJ2-3; 8 positions agree with TRBD2. Germline trimming cut 1 base from V and 5 bases from J; bases unmatched to any gene: 5. This CDR3 has 15 residues. Germline CDR1 SGHTA, CDR2 FQGNSA. CDR3 in amino acids: CASSLESSGQDTQYF. The CDR3 nucleotides are TGTGCCAGCAGCTTAGAGTCTAGCGGGCAAGATACGCAGTATTTT.

J is TRBJ2-1 and V is TRBV6-5; the D is unclear. CDR3 length: 11 residues. Between the trimmed V and J ends, which lost 0 bases and 9 bases, there was a span of 3 bases. Germline CDR1 and CDR2: MNHEY and SVGAGI. The CDR3 reads CASSYSSEQFF. CDR3 nucleotides: TGTGCCAGCAGTTACTCCAGTGAGCAGTTCTTC.

This clonotype has ten or more counts. The rearrangement links TRBV5-6 to TRBJ2-1; 11 positions agree with TRBD2. Germline CDR1 SGHDT, CDR2 YYEEEE. With V trimmed by 1 base and J by 7 bases, 4 bases remained unmatched. This CDR3 region has 15 residues. The CDR3 here is CASSLRRLAGNEQFF. DNA of the CDR3: TGTGCCAGCAGCTTGCGAAGACTAGCGGGGAATGAGCAGTTCTTC.

The chain combines TRBV4-3 with TRBJ2-2, with TRBD2 matching 10 bases. V was pared by 4 bases and J by 7 bases, with 15 bases of the junction left unmatched. The CDR3 has 18 amino acids. Germline V lookup: CDR1 LGHNA, CDR2 YSLEER. CDR3 nucleotides: TGCGCCAGCAGCCTTGATCTAGCGGGGGTGCAATTAGGCGGGGAGCTGTTTTTT. Its protein product is CASSLDLAGVQLGGELFF.

This clonotype showed up many times. This rearrangement joins TRBV27 to TRBJ1-1, with 8 bases aligning to TRBD1. With 2 bases clipped from V and 4 bases from J, the junction kept 3 bases outside the gene matches. The CDR3 length is 14 residues. Germline V CDR1 and CDR2: MNHEY, SMNVEV (reference sequence). The CDR3, as DNA: TGTGCCAGCAGTTTACAGGGGGCGAGCACTGAAGCTTTCTTT. Protein: CASSLQGASTEAFF.

This clonotype was seen ten or more times. The gene calls are TRBV5-1 and TRBJ2-1, with 15 bases aligning to TRBD2. This CDR3 has 14 amino acids. The germline V gene encodes CDR1 SGHRS and CDR2 YFSETQ. The J segment lost 10 bases and the V segment lost 6 bases, leaving 5 bases of the junction unmatched. For the CDR3, the DNA is TGCGCCAGCACCGGACTAGCGGGAGGGAGGGAGCAGTTCTTC. It translates to CASTGLAGGREQFF.

This clonotype occurred once. The chain uses TRBV6-2 or TRBV6-3 and TRBJ2-7; the D gene is possibly TRBD1 (6 bases). The germline gives CDR1 MNHEY, CDR2 SVGEGT. V lost 11 bases, J lost 3 bases, and 17 bases lay in between. CDR3 length equals 13 residues. CDR3 residues: CASWDKELYEQYF. In nucleotides, the CDR3 is TGTGCCTCATGGGACAAGGAACTCTACGAGCAGTACTTC.

This clonotype was counted only a few times. V is TRBV6-4 and J is TRBJ2-2, with a weak D call TRBD1 (5 bases). CDR1 is MRHNA, CDR2 SNTAGT, per germline. Trimming removed 2 bases from V and 3 bases from J, with 7 bases in between. The CDR3 sequence is 14 residues long. CDR3 loop: CASSDLTDTGELFF. The CDR3 DNA reads as TGTGCCAGCAGTGACCTGACAGACACCGGGGAGCTGTTTTTT.

Ten or more counts support this clonotype. This chain links TRBV11-3 with TRBJ2-3; 9 bases fit TRBD2. The CDR3 covers 16 residues. CDR1 is SGHNT and CDR2 is YENEEA in the germline V gene. Trimming took 1 base from V and 1 from J; bases not matched to a gene: 3. CDR3 nucleotide sequence: TGTGCCAGCAGCTTAGGGCGACTAGCGGGCACAGATACGCAGTATTTT. Translation: CASSLGRLAGTDTQYF.

This clonotype was seen ten or more times. This rearrangement joins TRBV20-1 to TRBJ2-7, with a tentative D call TRBD1 (6 bases). V lost 1 base to trimming and J lost 0 bases, with 13 bases between them. The germline gives CDR1 DFQATT, CDR2 SNEGSKA (reference sequence). The CDR3 runs to 15 residues. Here the CDR3 DNA reads TGCAGTGCTAGAGCCCCAGACAGGTTCTCCTACGAGCAGTACTTC. It specifies CSARAPDRFSYEQYF.

This clonotype was seen at least ten times. The CDR3 nucleotides are TGCAGCGTTGATCACAGGCTACTGAACACTGAAGCTTTCTTT. This gives the protein CSVDHRLLNTEAFF. The chain is built from TRBV29-1 and TRBJ1-1; tentative D call: TRBD1 (5 bases). The CDR3 covers 14 residues. CDR1 and CDR2 from the germline V gene are SQVTM and ANQGSEA. V was cut by 3 bases and J by 0 bases, with 11 bases left in between.

The CDR3 bases are TGTGCCAGCAGTTACTCGAGTATGTCCGGGCGTAACACCGGGGAGCTGTTTTTT. Amino acid sequence: CASSYSSMSGRNTGELFF. V and J are TRBV6-5 and TRBJ2-2, with D hard to call. The V end lost 0 bases, the J end lost 2 bases, and 16 bases lay between the germline ends. Looked up from germline, CDR1 is MNHEY and CDR2 is SVGAGI. The CDR3 covers 18 residues.

Ten or more counts support this clonotype. V is TRBV20-1 and J is TRBJ2-7, with a weak D call TRBD2 (6 bases). The V end lost 6 bases, the J end lost 5 bases, and 20 bases lay between the germline ends. The V gene's germline CDR1 is DFQATT and CDR2 SNEGSKA (reference sequence). The CDR3 runs to 14 residues. The CDR3, as DNA: TGCAGTGCCCAGAACCTAGCGAATATGCACGAGCAGTACTTC. Translating gives CSAQNLANMHEQYF.

J is TRBJ2-7 and V is TRBV20-1; D remains unclear. From germline, CDR1 is DFQATT and CDR2 SNEGSKA (reference sequence). The CDR3 is 16 amino acids. The V end lost 0 bases, the J end lost 4 bases, and 19 bases lay between the germline ends. CDR3 amino acids: CSARDRLISWGYEQYF. CDR3 in DNA: TGCAGTGCTAGAGATCGCCTCATCTCTTGGGGATACGAGCAGTACTTC.

This clonotype has at least ten counts. The chain recombines TRBV7-9 with TRBJ2-7; TRBD1 aligns across 7 bases. The germline gives CDR1 SEHNR, CDR2 FQNEAQ (reference sequence). V shed 5 bases and J 0 bases; nucleotides not matched to a gene: 4. This CDR3 has 14 amino acids. The CDR3 DNA follows: TGTGCCAGCAGCGTCCGGGACAGCTCCTACGAGCAGTACTTC. Protein sequence: CASSVRDSSYEQYF.

The gene calls are TRBV16 and TRBJ2-1; 8 positions match TRBD1. This CDR3 comprises 15 residues. Germline trimming cut 7 bases from V and 0 bases from J; bases unmatched to any gene: 5. Germline-derived CDR1 and CDR2 are KGHSY and FQNENV. The CDR3 nucleotides read TGTGCCAGCAACCCAGGGGGCATCTCCTACAATGAGCAGTTCTTC. The encoded protein is CASNPGGISYNEQFF.

This clonotype was observed at least ten times. The CDR3: CASSSVDEQFF. CDR3 sequence (DNA): TGTGCCAGCAGTAGTGTGGATGAGCAGTTCTTC. The genes are TRBV6-1 and TRBJ2-1; D remains unclear. Germline CDR1 is MNHNS and CDR2 is SASEGT. V was pared by 5 bases and J by 8 bases, with 7 bases between. This CDR3 comprises 11 residues.

The table lists this clonotype with many counts. This rearrangement joins TRBV12-3 or TRBV12-4 to TRBJ2-2, with 8 bases matching TRBD1. The V gene end was trimmed by 11 bases and the J gene end by 0 bases; junction bases not matched to a gene: 5. The CDR3 consists of 14 residues. Here the CDR3 DNA reads TGTGCCGGCTGGGGACAGGCGAACACCGGGGAGCTGTTTTTT. Its translation: CAGWGQANTGELFF.

The V gene is TRBV29-1, the J gene TRBJ2-1; 8 nucleotides line up with TRBD1. The CDR3 consists of 16 residues. Germline loops: CDR1 SQVTM, CDR2 ANQGSEA. The ends lost 6 bases at V and 4 bases at J; junction bases unmatched: 14. CDR3 protein: CSVNKLDRDPYNEQFF. CDR3 nucleotide sequence: TGCAGCGTCAACAAGCTGGACAGGGATCCTTACAATGAGCAGTTCTTC.

Ten or more counts support this clonotype. The chain employs TRBV6-2 or TRBV6-3 and TRBJ2-7; 11 bases agree with TRBD1. The V segment lost 5 bases and the J segment 6 bases; nucleotides outside the gene matches: 6. Germline CDR1 MNHEY, CDR2 SVGEGT. CDR3 size: 14 residues. The CDR3 reads CASSRTGGEGEQYF. The CDR3 nucleotides read TGTGCCAGCAGTAGGACAGGGGGCGAAGGCGAGCAGTACTTC.

At least ten counts were recorded for this clonotype. The chain links TRBV7-2 to TRBJ2-3; no clear D gene. Germline V gene lookup returns CDR1 SGHTA and CDR2 FQGNSA. CDR3 size: 13 residues. Trimming took off 2 bases at V and 1 base at J, with 4 bases between the two ends. CDR3 nucleotide sequence: TGTGCCAGCAGCTTATCACGCACAGATACGCAGTATTTT. Translation gives CASSLSRTDTQYF. The full variable domain, in which reference TRBV7-2 and TRBJ2-3 provide the parts outside the CDR3, is GAGVSQSPSNKVTEKGKDVELRCDPISGHTALYWYRQSLGQGLEFLIYFQGNSAPDKSGLPSDRFSAERTGGSVSTLTIQRTQQEDSAVYLCASSLSRTDTQYFGPGTRLTVL.

In this sample, this clonotype turned up many times. This chain uses TRBV29-1 with TRBJ1-1; maybe TRBD1 (5 bases). CDR3 length: 15 residues. V was cut by 6 bases and J by 1 base, with 18 bases left in between. Germline lookup yields CDR1 SQVTM and CDR2 ANQGSEA. CDR3 protein: CSVSSLGGGNTEAFF. The CDR3 DNA reads as TGCAGCGTCTCCTCTTTGGGGGGGGGGAACACTGAAGCTTTCTTT.

There are many counts of this clonotype. Here the CDR3 reads CASRGDPAYTDTQYF. CDR3 coding DNA: TGTGCCAGCAGAGGGGACCCGGCCTACACAGATACGCAGTATTTT. This chain uses TRBV6-2 or TRBV6-3 with TRBJ2-3; D may correspond to TRBD1 or TRBD2 (5 bases each). The CDR3 has 15 amino acids. The V end lost 6 bases, the J end lost 2 bases, and 15 bases lay between the germline ends. From germline, CDR1 is MNHEY and CDR2 SVGEGT.

The V gene is TRBV14, the J gene TRBJ2-5; TRBD2 agrees at 7 bases. Germline V gene data show CDR1 as SGHDN and CDR2 as FVKESK. This CDR3 comprises 16 residues. J gave up 5 bases and V 0 bases, and 9 bases lay outside the gene matches. The CDR3 spells CASSQEAGVRSETQYF. The CDR3, as DNA: TGTGCCAGCAGCCAAGAGGCGGGAGTTCGATCGGAGACCCAGTACTTC.

CDR3 sequence (DNA): TGTGCCAGCAGCAACCCCCCCGATGGGGTCACTGAAGCTTTCTTT. This sequence encodes CASSNPPDGVTEAFF. V and J are TRBV6-5 and TRBJ1-1, with D uncertain. The V end was cut by 6 bases, the J end by 4 bases, with 18 bases between. Per germline, CDR1 MNHEY and CDR2 SVGAGI. This CDR3 has 15 residues.